Reported below is one TCR beta chain. Its antigen remains unidentified. Base-call qualities are not available, and no considerably larger clone is one nucleotide away. The CDR3 starts with the cysteine, ends with the phenylalanine, and has 16 residues. The only DNA kept is the CDR3, 48 bases in frame from the first base. According to the germline V gene, CDR1 reads MNHEY and CDR2 reads SVGAGI. V is trimmed back by 2 bases and J by 4 bases, and the junction contains 8 bases that no gene match accounts for. The data originate from a study of blood T cell repertoires in COVID-19 (dated by TCRdb to 2019 to 2021). For context, the study as a whole: Samples covering the acute and convalescent phases of COVID-19 were provided by collaborators in the United States, Italy and Spain. The repertoires were released in a freely available public database meant as a resource for research on the immune response to SARS-CoV-2. Where available, HLA class I and class II types were obtained from metadata supplied by the sample provider rather than from assay-based typing. Sample metadata almost always included a de-identified subject ID, COVID-19 status, age in years and sex. Subjects who had been exposed to COVID-19, were actively infected with it, or had recovered from it provided the deeply sampled blood TCRbeta repertoires that made up the dataset. Samples came from the ongoing ImmuneRACE study (first 160 participants) plus 1,254 subjects from 6 global collaborators. The prospective study material was composed of cDNA or gDNA derived from T cells, B-cell-depleted T cells, or PBMCs.

TCRbeta CDR3 regions were amplified from genomic DNA by means of the immunoSEQ Assay, a bias-controlled multiplex PCR. Per the authors' processing: The number of nucleated cells in each sample was estimated by amplification of reference gene primers within the assay. To quantify the absolute abundance of each unique TCRbeta CDR3 rearrangement, sequence reads were collapsed and filtered. For each sample, productive Simpson clonality was calculated as the square root of Simpson's diversity index across productive rearrangements. TCRdb limited this immuneACCESS table to in-frame rearrangements with V and J called. A share of clones is missing; checked studies link under half to unresolved V genes, and the rest is unexplained. V, J and clone size reflect that table, while D and trimming were determined from the DNA. The sample table contains about 410,000 clones; only one count was recorded for 85% to 90% of them. The ten top clones hold 1.7% of the sample.

Enrolling through a virtual design, the prospective study's participants ranged in age from about 18 to 89 years and lived across roughly 23 United States geographic areas. To assign participants to cohorts, the prospective study relied on clinical history that participants themselves reported in a screening survey and a study questionnaire. Recovered participants in ImmuneRACE Cohort 3 were defined as having two consecutive negative NP/OP PCR tests, clearance from a healthcare professional, or resolution of symptoms. In the prospective study, whole blood, serum and a nasopharyngeal or oropharyngeal swab were collected from each participant by mobile phlebotomists. Prospective study participants could optionally give additional blood draws and questionnaires over a 2-month period. Blood samples from the prospective study were shipped frozen or at room temperature prior to DNA extraction. Paper-wide results and their limitations: Clinical and demographic metadata were provided uncurated, with the amount varying by source and participant.

The TCR sequence derives from a woman in her twenties or thirties who had recovered from COVID-19. This sequence uses TRBV6-5 and TRBJ1-1, with 9 bases in between that match TRBD1. Sequences were obtained from PBMCs or T cells enriched from blood (not recorded which). DNA sequence: TGTGCCAGCAGTTACAAACAGGGGGCCACGGGCACTGAAGCTTTCTTT. It translates as CASSYKQGATGTEAFF.